This paragraph reports one T cell receptor beta chain. The data belong to a study of blood T cell repertoires in COVID-19. Study at large: Sites in the United States, Italy and Spain provided acute and convalescent COVID-19 samples.

Germline V gives CDR1 SEHNR, CDR2 FQNEAQ (reference sequence). Trimming removed 10 bases from V and 6 bases from J, with 16 bases in between. The CDR3 length is 14 residues. In the original workflow: Quantification of nucleated cells was approximated via reference gene primer amplification. Clones were read by immunoSEQ multiplex PCR, and TCRdb kept only the in-frame ones, dropping some. V, J and clone size are taken as reported in that table, and D and trimming were inferred from the DNA itself. Of about 160,000 clones listed, around 93% were seen once; the top ten hold 4.8%. This sequence originates from a man aged 25 to 40 with COVID-19, enrolled during active disease. V usage is TRBV7-9 and J usage is TRBJ1-6, with D possibly matching TRBD1 (5 bases). The sequencing sample was made of peripheral blood. CDR3 sequence (DNA): TGTGCCAAGAGCGGGACCGAGACTAATTCACCCCTCCACTTT. Protein sequence: CAKSGTETNSPLHF.